This T cell receptor beta chain was sequenced in a study of T cells in Graves' hyperthyroidism and ophthalmopathy. Background on the study: Peripheral blood was drawn at first diagnosis, prior to all treatment.

V shed 4 bases, J shed 6 bases, and the junction held 7 bases outside the gene matches. CDR3 length equals 14 residues. Germline CDR1 reads MDHEN; CDR2 reads SYDVKM. Subjects with ophthalmopathy showed a Clinical Activity Score no lower than 3, a NOSPECS grade no lower than 4, and a duration shorter than 3 months. Any patient presenting with uncontrolled infection, other autoimmune disease, pregnancy or lactation was left out. Using RNA transcripts as the source, TCR beta CDR3 regions were amplified. RT-PCR in the first round (using the HTBI primer set) targeted the TCR CDR3. TCRdb called the multiplex PCR reads again in MiXCR, with one record for every CDR3 protein. The data show about 610,000 distinct CDR3 sequences, over 12% seen once. In this sample, this clonotype turned up many times.

This chain joins TRBV28 and TRBJ1-2; TRBD1 matches 8 bases. The TCR originated in a woman in her thirties or forties with Graves' ophthalmopathy. Sequencing was done on a sample of blood. CDR3 loop: CASSSTGVIDGYTF. The CDR3 DNA sequence: TGTGCCAGCAGTTCGACAGGGGTGATCGATGGCTACACCTTC.